What follows are 10 T cell receptor beta chains derived from one specimen sequenced in a study of T cell responses to AZD1222 COVID-19 vaccine. Measured with immunoSEQ multiplex PCR; TCRdb has only the in-frame clones, and not every one. This sample has some 99,000 clones, with roughly 86% found just once. The source was peripheral blood, collected 28 days after the second AZD1222 dose. These receptors came from an adult who received the AZD1222 COVID-19 vaccine.

The rearrangement joins TRBV11-3 to TRBJ1-2; D is unclear. The CDR3 extends over 17 amino acids. Germline assignment: CDR1 SGHNT and CDR2 YENEEA. V was trimmed by 0 bases and J by 7 bases, leaving 21 bases between them. The CDR3 DNA reads as TGTGCCAGCAGCTTAGAGGAACGGGGAAGAGGGTTCTTTGGCTACACCTTC. It translates to CASSLEERGRGFFGYTF.

The V and J genes are TRBV6-5 and TRBJ1-2, with 8 bases that match TRBD1. After removal of 6 bases from V and 3 bases from J, the junction contained 3 bases not matched to a gene. Per the germline V gene, CDR1 is MNHEY and CDR2 is SVGAGI. The length of the CDR3 is 13 residues. CDR3 sequence: CASREGQDYGYTF. CDR3 DNA sequence: TGTGCCAGCAGGGAGGGACAGGACTATGGCTACACCTTC.

CDR3 residues: CASNPRTGGPNTEAFF. Here the CDR3 DNA reads TGCGCCAGCAACCCAAGGACAGGGGGCCCGAACACTGAAGCTTTCTTT. V is TRBV5-1 and J is TRBJ1-1; 11 bases match TRBD1. The V gene end was trimmed by 6 bases and the J gene end by 1 base; junction bases not matched to a gene: 8. The CDR3 is 16 residues long. CDR1 SGHRS and CDR2 YFSETQ come from the germline V gene.

The genes are TRBV5-8 and TRBJ1-5; D is perhaps TRBD1 (5 bases). With 2 bases removed from V and 4 bases from J, the gap between germline ends came to 10 bases. The length of the CDR3 is 14 residues. In germline, CDR1 is SGHTS, CDR2 YDEGEE. The CDR3 here is CASSFRGQNQPQHF. CDR3 nucleotide sequence: TGTGCCAGCAGCTTCCGGGGCCAAAATCAGCCCCAGCATTTT. Using reference TRBV5-8 and TRBJ1-5 for the parts outside the CDR3, the full variable domain is EAGVTQSPTHLIKTRGQQATLRCSPISGHTSVYWYQQALGLGLQFLLWYDEGEERNRGNFPPRFSGRQFPNYSSELNVNALELEDSALYLCASSFRGQNQPQHFGDGTRLSIL.

The chain combines TRBV29-1 with TRBJ1-1, with 8 nucleotides matching TRBD1. CDR3 length equals 11 residues. V shed 7 bases, J shed 4 bases, and the junction held 2 bases outside the gene matches. Germline CDR1 reads SQVTM; CDR2 reads ANQGSEA. The DNA of the CDR3 is TGCAGCGGAGACAGGGGCACTGAAGCTTTCTTT. It yields the protein CSGDRGTEAFF.

This rearrangement joins TRBV27 to TRBJ2-1, with 8 bases fitting TRBD2. The trim removed 5 bases at V and 5 bases at J, leaving 8 bases unmatched. The germline V gene has CDR1 MNHEY and CDR2 SMNVEV (reference sequence). The CDR3 has 15 residues. CDR3 sequence: CASSIREGVNNEQFF. In DNA, the CDR3 is TGTGCCAGCAGTATCCGGGAGGGGGTCAACAATGAGCAGTTCTTC.

The CDR3 protein is CASSLSPGQGNYGYTF. The CDR3 DNA reads TGTGCCAGCAGTTTATCGCCTGGACAGGGTAACTATGGCTACACCTTC. The chain uses TRBV27 and TRBJ1-2, with 8 bases lining up with TRBD1. CDR1 MNHEY and CDR2 SMNVEV come from the germline V gene (reference sequence). CDR3 length equals 16 residues. The V segment lost 0 bases and the J segment 1 base; nucleotides outside the gene matches: 4.

J is TRBJ1-1 and V is TRBV9; D call uncertain. The germline V and J ends were trimmed by 0 bases and 1 base, with 7 bases remaining between them. The CDR3 extends over 14 amino acids. CDR1 is SGDLS and CDR2 is YYNGEE in the germline V gene. The CDR3 DNA reads TGTGCCAGCAGCGTAGAAGGTCAGAACACTGAAGCTTTCTTT. It encodes CASSVEGQNTEAFF.

J is TRBJ2-7 and V is TRBV7-9, with 10 bases aligning to TRBD1. The V gene's germline CDR1 is SEHNR and CDR2 FQNEAQ (reference sequence). The CDR3 has 15 residues. The V gene end was trimmed by 7 bases and the J gene end by 3 bases; junction bases not matched to a gene: 9. CDR3 sequence (DNA): TGTGCCAGCACCTACTCCGGGGACAGGGGCTACGAGCAGTACTTC. It is translated as CASTYSGDRGYEQYF.

The V and J genes are TRBV7-9 and TRBJ1-4; TRBD1 agrees at 9 bases. Trimming cost V 4 bases and J 8 bases; bases outside gene matches: 11. CDR3 length equals 16 residues. The germline V gene has CDR1 SEHNR and CDR2 FQNEAQ (reference sequence). Here the CDR3 DNA reads TGTGCCAGCAGCTCGAGAGCGGGGACAGGGTGGGAAAAACTGTTTTTT. Translating it yields CASSSRAGTGWEKLFF.